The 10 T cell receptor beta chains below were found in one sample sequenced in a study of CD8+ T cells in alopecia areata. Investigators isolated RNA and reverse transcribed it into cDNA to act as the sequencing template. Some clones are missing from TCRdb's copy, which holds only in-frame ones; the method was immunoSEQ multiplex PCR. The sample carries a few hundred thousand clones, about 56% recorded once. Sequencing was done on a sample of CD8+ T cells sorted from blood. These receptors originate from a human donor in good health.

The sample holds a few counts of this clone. CDR3 DNA: TGCGCCAGCAGTCAATCGAAGAGACAGGTAACCTACGAGCAGTACTTC. This gives the protein CASSQSKRQVTYEQYF. The rearrangement links TRBV23-1 to TRBJ2-7; D is perhaps TRBD1 (6 bases). TRBV23-1 is noted as an ORF with a role that remains uncertain. V lost 0 bases, J lost 2 bases, and 14 bases lay in between. CDR3 length: 16 amino acids.

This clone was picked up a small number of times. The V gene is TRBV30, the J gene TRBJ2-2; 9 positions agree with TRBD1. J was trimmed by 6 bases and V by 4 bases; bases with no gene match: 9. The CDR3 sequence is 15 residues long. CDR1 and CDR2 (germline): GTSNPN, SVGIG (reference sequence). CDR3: CAWTYRQGVAGELFF. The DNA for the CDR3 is TGTGCCTGGACCTACCGACAGGGGGTAGCCGGGGAGCTGTTTTTT.

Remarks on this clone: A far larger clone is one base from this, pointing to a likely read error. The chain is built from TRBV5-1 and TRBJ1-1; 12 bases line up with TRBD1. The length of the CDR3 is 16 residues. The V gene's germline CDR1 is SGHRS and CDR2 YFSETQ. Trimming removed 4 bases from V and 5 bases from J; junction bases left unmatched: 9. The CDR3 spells CASSQGTGGAVTEAFF. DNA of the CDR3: TGCGCCAGCAGCCAGGGGACAGGGGGCGCGGTGACTGAAGCTTTCTTT.

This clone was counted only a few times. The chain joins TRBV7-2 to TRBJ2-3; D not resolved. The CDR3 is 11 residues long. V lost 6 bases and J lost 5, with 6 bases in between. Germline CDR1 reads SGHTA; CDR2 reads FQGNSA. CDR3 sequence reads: CASRYRDTQYF. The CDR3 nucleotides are TGTGCCAGCAGGTACAGAGATACGCAGTATTTT.

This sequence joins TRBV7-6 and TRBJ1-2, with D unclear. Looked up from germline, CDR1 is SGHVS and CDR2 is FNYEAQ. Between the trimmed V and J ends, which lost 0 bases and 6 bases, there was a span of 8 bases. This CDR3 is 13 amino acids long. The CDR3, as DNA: TGTGCCAGCAGCTTAGCGCCCGGGGATGGCTACACCTTC. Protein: CASSLAPGDGYTF.

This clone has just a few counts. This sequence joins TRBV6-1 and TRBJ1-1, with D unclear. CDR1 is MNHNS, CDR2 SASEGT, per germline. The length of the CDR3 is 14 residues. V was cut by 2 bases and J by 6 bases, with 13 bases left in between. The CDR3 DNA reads TGTGCCAGCAGTGAAATGGGGATTGGTGCTGAAGCTTTCTTT. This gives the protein CASSEMGIGAEAFF.

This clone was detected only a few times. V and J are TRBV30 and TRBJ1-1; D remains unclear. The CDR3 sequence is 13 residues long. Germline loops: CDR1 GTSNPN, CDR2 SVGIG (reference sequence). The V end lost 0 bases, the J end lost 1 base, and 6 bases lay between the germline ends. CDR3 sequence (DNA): TGTGCCTGGAGTGTAGCCCAGAACACTGAAGCTTTCTTT. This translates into CAWSVAQNTEAFF.

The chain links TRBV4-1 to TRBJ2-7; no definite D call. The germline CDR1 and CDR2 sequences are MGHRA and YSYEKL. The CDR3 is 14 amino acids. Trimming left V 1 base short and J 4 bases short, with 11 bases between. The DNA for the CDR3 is TGCGCCAGCAGCCAAGTCCCCGCGCAGTACGAGCAGTACTTC. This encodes CASSQVPAQYEQYF.

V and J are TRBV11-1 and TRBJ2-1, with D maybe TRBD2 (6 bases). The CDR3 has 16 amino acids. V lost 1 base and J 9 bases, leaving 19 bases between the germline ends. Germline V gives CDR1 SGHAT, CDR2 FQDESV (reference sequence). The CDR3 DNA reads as TGTGCCAGCAGCTTAGTTTATCACGGCGGGGATTCTGAGCAGTTCTTC. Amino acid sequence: CASSLVYHGGDSEQFF.

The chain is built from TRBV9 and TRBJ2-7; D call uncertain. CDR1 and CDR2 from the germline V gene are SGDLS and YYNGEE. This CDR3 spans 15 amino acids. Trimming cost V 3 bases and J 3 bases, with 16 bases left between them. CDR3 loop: CASSEGKGIIYEQYF. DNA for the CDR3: TGTGCCAGCAGCGAGGGTAAGGGTATAATCTACGAGCAGTACTTC.